Listed here are 20 T cell receptor beta chains from one sample, sequenced in a study of metastatic and nonmetastatic thyroid tumors. TCRdb reanalyzed the PCR reads via MiXCR. Seen here are approximately 30,000 clones, 20% to 30% observed once, and the top ten hold 2% to 3%. Thyroid surgery was performed in patients who had received no treatment beforehand. The material sequenced was blood. These receptors originate from a female donor with papillary thyroid cancer or a benign thyroid nodule (not recorded which). Some clones in this sample may be carry-over from other donors' samples.

At least ten counts were recorded for this clone. The chain recombines TRBV3-2 with TRBJ2-3; the listed D gene, TRBD2, was not tested against the DNA. TRBV3-2 is recorded as a pseudogene. The CDR3 contains 19 residues. The CDR3 loop is CASSQDGLAGGEHTDTQYF. CDR3 bases: TGTGCCAGCAGCCAAGACGGGCTAGCGGGAGGGGAACACACAGATACGCAGTATTTT.

The J gene is TRBJ2-2, the V gene TRBV4-1; D possibly corresponds to TRBD1 (5 bases). The CDR3 runs 15 residues. Germline assignment: CDR1 MGHRA and CDR2 YSYEKL. Trimming removed 8 bases from V and 5 bases from J, with 18 bases in between. The CDR3 loop reads CASQREGVATGELFF. DNA for the CDR3: TGCGCCAGCCAAAGAGAAGGGGTCGCGACCGGGGAGCTGTTTTTT.

The sample holds many counts of this clone. The gene calls are TRBV30 and TRBJ2-3, with unresolved D. In germline, CDR1 is GTSNPN, CDR2 SVGIG (reference sequence). The V end was cut by 1 base, the J end by 6 bases, with 5 bases between. The CDR3 loop spans 11 amino acids. DNA of the CDR3: TGTGCCTGGAGTGCATCGGATACGCAGTATTTT. Encoded protein: CAWSASDTQYF.

This clone was picked up many times. The CDR3 protein is CSASGLGEQFF. The CDR3 DNA follows: TGCAGTGCTAGCGGCCTCGGTGAGCAGTTCTTC. V is TRBV20-1 and J is TRBJ2-1; D is unresolved. The length of the CDR3 is 11 residues. Germline V CDR1 and CDR2: DFQATT, SNEGSKA (reference sequence). V lost 3 bases to trimming and J lost 9 bases, with 9 bases between them.

This clone was observed at least ten times. V and J are TRBV29-1 and TRBJ2-7; D unresolved. Germline CDR1 SQVTM, CDR2 ANQGSEA. The CDR3 is made up of 11 amino acids. Between the trimmed V and J ends, which lost 5 bases and 2 bases, there was a span of 7 bases. This CDR3 reads CSVYSAYEQYF. In nucleotides, the CDR3 is TGCAGCGTTTACAGCGCCTACGAGCAGTACTTC.

This clone has ten or more counts. DNA of the CDR3: TGTGCCAGCAGCTTGAGTAGGCGGGAGGATGGCTACGAGCAGTACTTC. This sequence encodes CASSLSRREDGYEQYF. The V call is TRBV5-4, the J call TRBJ2-7; 8 nucleotides match TRBD2. The CDR3 covers 16 residues. V lost 1 base to trimming and J lost 3 bases; unmatched junction nucleotides: 9. Germline V CDR1 and CDR2: SGHNT, YYREEE (reference sequence).

This clone was recorded many times. Other DNA sequences in the sample encode the same CDR3. This chain joins TRBV20-1 and TRBJ2-1; the match to TRBD1 covers 7 bases. V gave up 5 bases and J gave up 3 bases; unmatched junction bases: 7. Germline CDR1 reads DFQATT; CDR2 reads SNEGSKA (reference sequence). The CDR3 sequence is 14 residues long. This chain's CDR3 is CSAPGTADYNEQFF. In DNA form, the CDR3 reads TGCAGTGCTCCCGGGACAGCTGACTACAATGAGCAGTTCTTC.

This clone was seen ten or more times. The chain has TRBV7-9 and TRBJ2-1; TRBD2 matches at 7 bases. Germline loops: CDR1 SEHNR, CDR2 FQNEAQ (reference sequence). V dropped 1 base and J dropped 8; count of bases not matched to a gene: 14. The CDR3 contains 17 residues. CDR3 in DNA: TGTGCCAGCAGCTTAGGGCGTCCTAGCGGTCTTCGGGATGAGCAGTTCTTC. Its protein product is CASSLGRPSGLRDEQFF.

This clone was counted at least ten times. This chain connects TRBV19 to TRBJ2-2, with a weak D call TRBD2 (6 bases). Trimming pared 10 bases from V and 5 bases from J, leaving 20 bases between. The CDR3 totals 15 residues. Per germline, CDR1 LNHDA and CDR2 SQIVND (reference sequence). The CDR3 sequence: CATRRNVEGTGELFF. The CDR3 DNA is TGTGCCACCCGTCGAAACGTGGAGGGTACCGGGGAGCTGTTTTTT.

This clone has a count of ten or more. This chain joins TRBV19 and TRBJ2-7, with 8 bases that match TRBD2. The CDR3 has 15 residues. The germline V gene encodes CDR1 LNHDA and CDR2 SQIVND (reference sequence). The junction had 10 bases not matched to a gene; V was cut back by 5 bases and J by 4 bases. The CDR3 DNA sequence: TGTGCCAGTAGTCTGTTGGGACTAGTCGAATACGAGCAGTACTTC. Encoded protein: CASSLLGLVEYEQYF.

This clone has more than one count but fewer than ten. The chain combines TRBV6-1 with TRBJ2-7, with 10 nucleotides matching TRBD1. Germline CDR1 is MNHNS and CDR2 is SASEGT. The CDR3 totals 15 residues. V lost 1 base, J lost 4 bases, and 4 bases stayed unmatched. The CDR3 nucleotides are TGTGCCAGCAGTGAAGGGACAGGGGGTTTTTACGAGCAGTACTTC. Protein sequence: CASSEGTGGFYEQYF.

This clone was detected many times. The chain employs TRBV12-3 or TRBV12-4 and TRBJ1-6; D is uncertain. This CDR3 is 12 amino acids long. V was trimmed by 2 bases and J by 7 bases, leaving 3 bases between them. CDR3 coding DNA: TGTGCCAGCAGTTTAAACAATTCACCCCTCCACTTT. Its protein product is CASSLNNSPLHF.

This clone was detected many times. Within the sample, other DNA sequences also encode this same CDR3. The V and J genes are TRBV10-1 and TRBJ2-7; either TRBD1 or TRBD2 may supply D (5 bases each). The germline V gene encodes CDR1 WNHNN and CDR2 SYGVQD (reference sequence). V dropped 3 bases and J dropped 2 bases, with 8 bases sitting between them. The CDR3 extends over 13 amino acids. The CDR3 DNA follows: TGCGCCAGCAGTGAAGGGGAGACCTACGAGCAGTACTTC. Its translation: CASSEGETYEQYF.

V is TRBV4-1 and J is TRBJ2-7; 9 nucleotides agree with TRBD2. Per germline, CDR1 MGHRA and CDR2 YSYEKL. The V and J ends lost 2 bases and 5 bases, in that order; junction bases with no gene match: 7. CDR3 length: 15 residues. CDR3 coding DNA: TGCGCCAGCAGCCAACCGTCAGCGGGAGGCCACGAGCAGTACTTC. It codes for CASSQPSAGGHEQYF.

This clone was counted ten times or more. The chain carries TRBV20-1 and TRBJ2-1, with D maybe TRBD1 (7 bases). The V end lost 6 bases, the J end lost 3 bases, and 24 bases lay between the germline ends. CDR3 size: 17 residues. CDR1 and CDR2 from the germline V gene are DFQATT and SNEGSKA (reference sequence). The CDR3 loop is CSARQGTGLGSYNEQFF. The CDR3 nucleotides read TGCAGTGCGAGACAGGGCACAGGCCTCGGGAGCTACAATGAGCAGTTCTTC.

This clone was observed many times. The CDR3 nucleotides read TGTGCCAGCAGTTACTCGGAACCTTGGGGCGTTTCTGGAAACACCATATATTTT. Protein: CASSYSEPWGVSGNTIYF. V is TRBV6-6 and J is TRBJ1-3, with a weak D call TRBD1 (5 bases). V was cut by 0 bases and J by 1 base, with 16 bases left in between. The CDR3 contains 18 residues. The germline V gene encodes CDR1 MNHNY and CDR2 SVGAGI (reference sequence).

This clone was seen ten or more times. This rearrangement joins TRBV10-3 to TRBJ1-6; 8 nucleotides align to TRBD1. Unmatched junction bases numbered 9, after V lost 2 bases and J lost 6 bases. CDR1 and CDR2 (germline): ENHRY, SYGVKD. There are 17 residues in the CDR3. CDR3 loop: CAISEGKTGTGNSPLHF. CDR3 nucleotides: TGTGCCATCAGTGAGGGTAAAACCGGGACAGGTAATTCACCCCTCCACTTT.

This clone was detected ten times or more. V usage is TRBV28 and J usage is TRBJ2-7; no definite D call. The CDR3 covers 12 residues. V was pared by 5 bases and J by 7 bases, with 12 bases between. Germline V gene data show CDR1 as MDHEN and CDR2 as SYDVKM. For the CDR3, the DNA is TGTGCCAGCAGTCTTCCCAACCTTGAGCAGTACTTC. Protein: CASSLPNLEQYF. Drawing the rest from reference TRBV28 and TRBJ2-7, the complete variable domain is DVKVTQSSRYLVKRTGEKVFLECVQDMDHENMFWYRQDPGLGLRLIYFSYDVKMKEKGDIPEGYSVSREKKERFSLILESASTNQTSMYLCASSLPNLEQYFGPGTRLTVT.

This clone was picked up many times. This chain links TRBV19 with TRBJ2-7, with 8 bases identical to TRBD1. This CDR3 spans 14 amino acids. Germline values: CDR1 LNHDA, CDR2 SQIVND (reference sequence). With 7 bases clipped from V and 6 bases from J, the junction kept 11 bases outside the gene matches. The CDR3 coding sequence is TGTGCCAGTAAACCGGGACAGGTTGAACGCGAGCAGTACTTC. Its protein product is CASKPGQVEREQYF.

The chain employs TRBV28 and TRBJ2-1, with D maybe TRBD2 (6 bases). Germline CDR1 and CDR2: MDHEN and SYDVKM. Trimming stripped 3 bases from V and 8 bases from J, with 17 bases between. This CDR3 has 15 residues. The CDR3 DNA follows: TGTGCCAGCAGTTTGAGGGGACTCGATAGGTATGAGCAGTTCTTC. Translation gives CASSLRGLDRYEQFF.